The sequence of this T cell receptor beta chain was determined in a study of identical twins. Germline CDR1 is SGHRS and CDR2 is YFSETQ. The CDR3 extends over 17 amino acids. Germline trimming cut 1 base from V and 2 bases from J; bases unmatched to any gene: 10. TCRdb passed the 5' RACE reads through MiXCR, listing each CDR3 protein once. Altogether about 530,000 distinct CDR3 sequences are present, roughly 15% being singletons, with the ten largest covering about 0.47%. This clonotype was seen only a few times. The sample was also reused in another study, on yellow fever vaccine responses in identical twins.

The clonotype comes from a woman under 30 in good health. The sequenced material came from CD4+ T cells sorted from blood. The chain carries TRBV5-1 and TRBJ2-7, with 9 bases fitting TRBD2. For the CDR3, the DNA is TGCGCCAGCAGCTTGTCTTTTAGCGGGAGTTCTCCCTACGAGCAGTACTTC. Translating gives CASSLSFSGSSPYEQYF.